These 3 T cell receptor beta chains were sequenced from one sample in a study of blood T cell repertoires in COVID-19. Sequencing was performed with immunoSEQ multiplex PCR; in TCRdb, only in-frame clones are kept and a portion is missing. The data show about 300,000 clones, with approximately 90% seen just once and over 6% held by the top ten. Sequenced input: peripheral blood. These receptors were obtained from a woman in her thirties who had recovered from COVID-19.

The V and J genes are TRBV5-6 and TRBJ1-1, with 9 bases matching TRBD1. Germline V gene lookup returns CDR1 SGHDT and CDR2 YYEEEE. The length of the CDR3 is 14 residues. Germline trimming cut 3 bases from V and 4 bases from J; bases unmatched to any gene: 4. Here the CDR3 reads CASSWIQGATEAFF. CDR3 DNA: TGTGCCAGCAGCTGGATACAGGGGGCCACTGAAGCTTTCTTT.

The chain couples TRBV4-1 to TRBJ1-1; a weak D match, TRBD1 (5 bases). CDR1 is MGHRA and CDR2 is YSYEKL in the germline V gene. The V and J ends lost 1 base and 2 bases respectively, with 11 bases between them. The CDR3 sequence is 15 residues long. The CDR3 loop is CASSQVLGRNTEAFF. The CDR3 DNA reads TGCGCCAGCAGCCAAGTACTGGGGCGCAACACTGAAGCTTTCTTT.

The chain recombines TRBV28 with TRBJ2-6; 7 nucleotides match TRBD1. This CDR3 spans 17 amino acids. CDR1 MDHEN and CDR2 SYDVKM come from the germline V gene. V lost 5 bases, J lost 0 bases, and 7 bases stayed unmatched. The CDR3 spells CASSAGTADSGANVLTF. In DNA, the CDR3 is TGTGCCAGCAGTGCCGGGACAGCGGACTCTGGGGCCAACGTCCTGACTTTC.